This TCR beta chain was obtained from a study of Graves' ophthalmopathy and Graves' hyperthyroidism. Study-level results: Its predictions of ophthalmopathy progression gave the model almost 71% sensitivity and 72.22% specificity. Most thyroid-expanded clonotypes exceeding 0.001 frequency were also found in blood.

The germline V gene encodes CDR1 SGHTA and CDR2 FQGNSA. Trimming shortened V by 4 bases and J by 0 bases, and 13 bases separated the two germline ends. The CDR3 runs 16 residues. This clonotype was seen at least ten times. What it binds is unknown. RNA served as the template for amplifying TCR beta CDR3 regions. An opening RT-PCR round employed HTBI primers and preceded a second-round multiplex PCR. A single record per CDR3 protein comes from TCRdb applying MiXCR to the multiplex PCR reads. Here the sample spans 1 million to 1.3 million distinct CDR3 sequences, about 38% being singletons. The diagnostic workup employed clinical symptoms, serum thyroxine, TRAb, thyroid ultrasound and orbital computed tomography.

V and J are TRBV7-2 and TRBJ1-3; possible D gene TRBD1, 5 bases. Sample: peripheral blood or thyroid tissue (not recorded which). The TCR originated in an adult man with Graves' hyperthyroidism. CDR3 residues: CASSSVGGGSGNTIYF. CDR3 coding DNA: TGTGCCAGCAGCTCCGTTGGGGGGGGCTCTGGAAACACCATATATTTT. The full variable domain, in which reference TRBV7-2 and TRBJ1-3 provide the parts outside the CDR3, is GAGVSQSPSNKVTEKGKDVELRCDPISGHTALYWYRQSLGQGLEFLIYFQGNSAPDKSGLPSDRFSAERTGGSVSTLTIQRTQQEDSAVYLCASSSVGGGSGNTIYFGEGSWLTVV.